Each of the 25 T cell receptor beta chains below was sequenced from the same sample in a study of blood T cell repertoires in COVID-19. Using immunoSEQ multiplex PCR, the repertoire was profiled, and TCRdb retains in-frame clones only, with some absent. The sample carries around 400,000 clones, approximately 90% recorded once. The specimen sequenced was PBMCs or T cells enriched from blood (not recorded which). Receptor source: a woman aged 18-29 years who had been exposed to COVID-19.

This chain joins TRBV28 and TRBJ2-5; 7 positions match TRBD1. There are 15 residues in the CDR3. Trimming cost V 6 bases and J 5 bases; bases outside gene matches: 12. Germline loops: CDR1 MDHEN, CDR2 SYDVKM. The CDR3 loop reads CASSPPDRAHETQYF. The CDR3 coding sequence is TGTGCCAGCAGCCCCCCCGACAGGGCACATGAGACCCAGTACTTC.

In this sample, this clone turned up once. The rearrangement joins TRBV18 to TRBJ2-5, with D perhaps TRBD2 (7 bases). The CDR3 consists of 13 residues. The germline V and J ends were trimmed by 5 bases and 5 bases, with 12 bases remaining between them. Germline values: CDR1 KGHSH, CDR2 LQKENI. The chain's CDR3 is CASSSGGAETQYF. Written as DNA, the CDR3 is TGTGCCAGCTCATCTGGGGGGGCCGAGACCCAGTACTTC.

V is TRBV19 and J is TRBJ1-5; D is unresolved. CDR1 LNHDA and CDR2 SQIVND come from the germline V gene (reference sequence). V was pared by 0 bases and J by 4 bases, with 7 bases between. The CDR3 is made up of 14 amino acids. Here the CDR3 DNA reads TGTGCCAGTAGTATAGAGGAGACTAATCAGCCCCAGCATTTT. This encodes CASSIEETNQPQHF.

This sequence joins TRBV7-2 and TRBJ2-1; TRBD2 agrees at 7 bases. CDR3 length: 15 residues. Germline loops: CDR1 SGHTA, CDR2 FQGNSA. V was clipped by 4 bases and J by 4 bases; unmatched bases: 7. CDR3 protein: CASSYQTSTYNEQFF. The CDR3, as DNA: TGTGCCAGCAGCTACCAGACTAGCACTTACAATGAGCAGTTCTTC.

The rearrangement links TRBV5-4 to TRBJ2-7; the match to TRBD1 covers 10 bases. Looked up from germline, CDR1 is SGHNT and CDR2 is YYREEE (reference sequence). The CDR3 runs to 16 residues. The V and J ends lost 4 bases and 1 base, in that order; junction bases with no gene match: 8. The CDR3 bases are TGTGCCAGCAGCAAAGGAAGGGACAGGGGTTCCTACGAGCAGTACTTC. Translating it yields CASSKGRDRGSYEQYF.

The chain is built from TRBV7-6 and TRBJ2-3; TRBD1 aligns across 7 bases. The CDR3 length is 15 residues. CDR1 is SGHVS and CDR2 is FNYEAQ in the germline V gene. J lost 3 bases, V lost 4 bases, and 7 bases had no gene match. The CDR3 here is CASSSNRDSTDTQYF. The DNA of the CDR3 is TGTGCCAGCAGCTCCAATAGGGACAGTACAGATACGCAGTATTTT. Using reference TRBV7-6 and TRBJ2-3 for the parts outside the CDR3, the full variable domain is GAGVSQSPRYKVTKRGQDVALRCDPISGHVSLYWYRQALGQGPEFLTYFNYEAQQDKSGLPNDRFSAERPEGSISTLTIQRTEQRDSAMYRCASSSNRDSTDTQYFGPGTRLTVL.

The chain couples TRBV28 to TRBJ2-7; the D gene is possibly TRBD1 (6 bases). In germline, CDR1 is MDHEN, CDR2 SYDVKM. There are 13 residues in the CDR3. V lost 8 bases, J lost 6 bases, and 17 bases lay in between. CDR3 bases: TGTGCCAGCGGTGAAGGGGGAAGGGGCGAGCAGTACTTC. This encodes CASGEGGRGEQYF.

This clone was seen just once. V is TRBV5-6 and J is TRBJ2-5, with no clear D. V was pared by 0 bases and J by 4 bases, with 7 bases between. Germline loops: CDR1 SGHDT, CDR2 YYEEEE. The CDR3 loop spans 13 amino acids. CDR3 bases: TGTGCCAGCAGCTTGGGCCTAGGAGAGACCCAGTACTTC. Residues: CASSLGLGETQYF. Full variable domain (outside the CDR3, taken from reference TRBV5-6 and TRBJ2-5): DAGVTQSPTHLIKTRGQQVTLRCSPKSGHDTVSWYQQALGQGPQFIFQYYEEEERQRGNFPDRFSGHQFPNYSSELNVNALLLGDSALYLCASSLGLGETQYFGPGTRLLVL.

The genes are TRBV6-9 and TRBJ2-3; TRBD2 aligns across 9 bases. Germline loops: CDR1 MNHGY, CDR2 SVAAGI. V was clipped by 9 bases and J by 2 bases; unmatched bases: 21. The CDR3 loop spans 19 amino acids. In nucleotides, the CDR3 is TGTGCCAGTGCTCCACGCGGGGGGGCCCACCCTAGAGCCACAGATACGCAGTATTTT. This encodes CASAPRGGAHPRATDTQYF.

V gene TRBV7-9 combines with J gene TRBJ1-5; 8 bases are shared with TRBD1. The CDR3 runs to 14 residues. V was pared by 5 bases and J by 3 bases, with 3 bases of the junction left unmatched. Germline V lookup: CDR1 SEHNR, CDR2 FQNEAQ (reference sequence). CDR3 region: CASSQTGDNQPQHF. CDR3 nucleotides: TGTGCCAGCAGCCAGACAGGGGACAATCAGCCCCAGCATTTT.

This clone appeared many times. The chain recombines TRBV4-2 with TRBJ1-4; TRBD1 is a possible D gene (5 bases). The CDR3 runs 15 residues. Germline loops: CDR1 LGHNA, CDR2 YNFKEQ. V was shortened by 4 bases and J by 5 bases, with 14 bases between the two germline ends. CDR3 in amino acids: CASSRGGTDNEKLFF. The CDR3 DNA follows: TGTGCCAGCAGCCGGGGCGGGACGGACAATGAAAAACTGTTTTTT.

The chain carries TRBV3-1 (or the pseudogene TRBV3-2) and TRBJ2-1, with TRBD1 identical over 7 bases. The CDR3 runs to 18 residues. Germline V gives CDR1 LGHDT, CDR2 YNNKEL (reference sequence). V was pared by 0 bases and J by 0 bases, with 8 bases of the junction left unmatched. CDR3 in DNA: TGTGCCAGCAGCCAAGAGAGACAGGGCCTCAGCTCCTACAATGAGCAGTTCTTC. The encoded protein is CASSQERQGLSSYNEQFF.

The rearrangement links TRBV2 to TRBJ2-7; TRBD1 agrees at 10 bases. CDR3 length equals 15 residues. V trimming: 6 bases; J trimming: 3 bases; junction bases outside the gene matches: 8. Per the germline V gene, CDR1 is SNHLY and CDR2 is FYNNEI. In nucleotides, the CDR3 is TGTGCCAGCAGGACCCCGGGACAGGGGTACTACGAGCAGTACTTC. Amino acid sequence: CASRTPGQGYYEQYF. Supplemented by reference TRBV2 and TRBJ2-7, the full variable domain reads EPEVTQTPSHQVTQMGQEVILRCVPISNHLYFYWYRQILGQKVEFLVSFYNNEISEKSEIFDDQFSVERPDGSNFTLKIRSTKLEDSAMYFCASRTPGQGYYEQYFGPGTRLTVT.

The V and J genes are TRBV12-3 or TRBV12-4 and TRBJ2-7, with D possibly being TRBD1 (5 bases). Trimming pared 6 bases from V and 2 bases from J, leaving 11 bases between. This CDR3 is 13 amino acids long. In nucleotides, the CDR3 is TGTGCCAGCAGGATGGACAAAGCCTACGAGCAGTACTTC. This sequence encodes CASRMDKAYEQYF.

The chain carries TRBV28 and TRBJ1-5; unclear D gene. The CDR3 contains 13 residues. V lost 7 bases, J lost 1 base, and 8 bases lay in between. From germline, CDR1 is MDHEN and CDR2 SYDVKM. This chain's CDR3 is CASTGSSNQPQHF. The CDR3 coding sequence is TGTGCCAGCACGGGGTCCAGCAATCAGCCCCAGCATTTT.

The rearrangement joins TRBV9 to TRBJ1-5, with D unresolved. The CDR3 consists of 15 residues. Germline V CDR1 and CDR2: SGDLS, YYNGEE. The V end lost 4 bases, the J end lost 0 bases, and 11 bases lay between the germline ends. The chain's CDR3 is CASSISSDSNQPQHF. In DNA form, the CDR3 reads TGTGCCAGCAGCATATCGTCAGATAGCAATCAGCCCCAGCATTTT.

The V gene is TRBV11-2, the J gene TRBJ1-1; TRBD1 is a possible D gene (5 bases). The germline V and J ends were trimmed by 3 bases and 1 base, with 12 bases remaining between them. This CDR3 contains 15 residues. The V gene's germline CDR1 is SGHAT and CDR2 FQNNGV. The CDR3 coding sequence is TGTGCCAGCAGCTTCAGCCCGGACACGAACACTGAAGCTTTCTTT. Its protein product is CASSFSPDTNTEAFF.

V and J are TRBV18 and TRBJ2-3, with D maybe TRBD1 (6 bases). Between the trimmed V and J ends, which lost 2 bases and 1 base, there was a span of 13 bases. This CDR3 contains 16 residues. CDR1 KGHSH and CDR2 LQKENI come from the germline V gene. The CDR3 protein is CASSPKTGWRTDTQYF. For the CDR3, the DNA is TGTGCCAGCTCACCAAAAACAGGGTGGCGCACAGATACGCAGTATTTT.

The V and J genes are TRBV5-1 and TRBJ2-1; the match to TRBD2 covers 11 bases. Losses at the gene ends were 0 bases for V and 16 bases for J; bases not matched to a gene: 15. Germline V CDR1 and CDR2: SGHRS, YFSETQ. This CDR3 has 16 residues. The CDR3 coding sequence is TGCGCCAGCAGCTTGGAAGGCACTAGCGGGGGAGACGATCACTTCTTC. It codes for CASSLEGTSGGDDHFF.

The V call is TRBV9, the J call TRBJ2-3; TRBD1 matches 8 bases. CDR1 SGDLS and CDR2 YYNGEE come from the germline V gene. The CDR3 is 15 amino acids. V trimming: 3 bases; J trimming: 2 bases; junction bases outside the gene matches: 5. CDR3 amino acids: CASSATGVLTDTQYF. Written as DNA, the CDR3 is TGTGCCAGCAGCGCGACAGGGGTTCTCACAGATACGCAGTATTTT.

This clone was seen a handful of times. The CDR3 region is CATKETSAYNEQFF. CDR3 sequence (DNA): TGCGCCACAAAGGAAACTAGCGCATACAATGAGCAGTTCTTC. The rearrangement links TRBV5-1 to TRBJ2-1; 7 nucleotides align to TRBD2. The V gene end was trimmed by 9 bases and the J gene end by 4 bases; junction bases not matched to a gene: 10. Germline V gene lookup returns CDR1 SGHRS and CDR2 YFSETQ. This CDR3 is built from 14 residues.

The J gene is TRBJ2-7, the V gene TRBV3-1 (or the pseudogene TRBV3-2), with 13 bases that match TRBD2. In germline, CDR1 is LGHDT, CDR2 YNNKEL (reference sequence). CDR3 size: 15 residues. V lost 6 bases, J lost 0 bases, and 2 bases stayed unmatched. Written as DNA, the CDR3 is TGTGCCAGCAGTAGGACTAGCGGGAGCTCCTACGAGCAGTACTTC. It translates to CASSRTSGSSYEQYF.

The V and J genes are TRBV7-9 and TRBJ2-2; 9 bases line up with TRBD2. The CDR3 totals 17 residues. Germline V lookup: CDR1 SEHNR, CDR2 FQNEAQ (reference sequence). V was pared by 3 bases and J by 3 bases, with 8 bases of the junction left unmatched. Written as DNA, the CDR3 is TGTGCCAGCAGCTTTTCCCTTAGCGGGAGCGACACCGGGGAGCTGTTTTTT. Translation: CASSFSLSGSDTGELFF.

The V gene is TRBV7-3, the J gene TRBJ1-1, with no clear D. The CDR3 totals 13 residues. CDR1 is SGHTA and CDR2 is FQGTGA in the germline V gene. Trimming removed 6 bases from V and 2 bases from J, with 10 bases in between. The CDR3 loop reads CASSIQANTEAFF. For the CDR3, the DNA is TGTGCCAGCAGTATTCAGGCCAACACTGAAGCTTTCTTT.

The chain joins TRBV5-1 to TRBJ1-3; possible D gene TRBD1, 5 bases. The V and J ends lost 5 bases and 1 base respectively, with 10 bases between them. This CDR3 comprises 14 residues. Germline V gene sequence: CDR1 SGHRS, CDR2 YFSETQ. CDR3 DNA sequence: TGCGCCAGCAGATCTGACAGTTCTGGAAACACCATATATTTT. Protein product: CASRSDSSGNTIYF.